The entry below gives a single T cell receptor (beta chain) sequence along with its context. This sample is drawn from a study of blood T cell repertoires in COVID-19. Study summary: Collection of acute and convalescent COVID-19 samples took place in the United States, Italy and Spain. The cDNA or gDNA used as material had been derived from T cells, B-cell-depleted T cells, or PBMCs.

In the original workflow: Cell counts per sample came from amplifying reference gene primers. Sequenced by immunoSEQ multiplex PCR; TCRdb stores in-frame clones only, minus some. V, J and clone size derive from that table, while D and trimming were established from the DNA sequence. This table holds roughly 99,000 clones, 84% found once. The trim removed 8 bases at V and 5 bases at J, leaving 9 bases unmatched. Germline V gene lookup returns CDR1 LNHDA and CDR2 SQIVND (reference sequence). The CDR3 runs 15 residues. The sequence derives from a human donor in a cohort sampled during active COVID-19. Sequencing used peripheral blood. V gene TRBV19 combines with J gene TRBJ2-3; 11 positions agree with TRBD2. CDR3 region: CASQIAGGEIDTQYF. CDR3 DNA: TGTGCCAGTCAGATAGCGGGAGGGGAAATAGATACGCAGTATTTT.